These T cell receptor beta chains were read from a single sample in a study of breast tumors, draining lymph nodes, adjacent tissues. TCRdb reprocessed the multiplex PCR reads with MiXCR, giving one entry per CDR3 protein. The sample lists about 130,000 distinct CDR3 sequences; 21% were seen once. Sequencing was performed on axillary lymph node tissue. Receptors originate from a female donor with breast cancer. Some clones in this sample may be carry-over from other donors' samples. Both conserved end residues are part of each CDR3. The D gene is left open where the match is weak. Size is stated for part of the rows, as once, few or many counts, or as a class when the clone is expanded.

TRBD1	many	TRBV12-3/TRBV12-4	TRBJ1-2	CASSPGTESGYTF	TGTGCCAGCAGCCCGGGGACAGAGAGTGGCTACACCTTC
NA	many	TRBV7-6	TRBJ2-5	CASSGGREETQYF	TGTGCCAGCAGCGGAGGACGGGAAGAGACCCAGTACTTC
TRBD1	many	TRBV7-6	TRBJ2-3	CASSPGQVTDTQYF	TGTGCCAGCAGCCCTGGACAGGTCACAGATACGCAGTATTTT
NA	many	TRBV5-1	TRBJ2-3	CASSLGMSTDTQYF	TGCGCCAGCAGCTTGGGAATGAGCACAGATACGCAGTATTTT
TRBD2	NA	TRBV4-1	TRBJ2-7	CASSQSGTSGTSQSYEQYF	TGCGCCAGCAGCCAATCCGGGACTAGCGGGACCTCCCAATCCTACGAGCAGTACTTC
TRBD2	many	TRBV4-2	TRBJ2-1	CASRQFETSADNEQFF	TGTGCCAGCAGGCAGTTCGAGACTAGCGCTGACAATGAGCAGTTCTTC
NA	many	TRBV5-1	TRBJ2-7	CASSLSGRYYEQYF	TGCGCCAGCAGCCTCAGCGGGCGTTACTACGAGCAGTACTTC
TRBD2	many	TRBV12-3/TRBV12-4	TRBJ2-1	CASSHTSGRDNEQFF	TGTGCCAGCAGTCATACTAGCGGGAGAGACAATGAGCAGTTCTTC
TRBD1	NA	TRBV7-9	TRBJ1-1	CASSLAGQGNTEAFF	TGTGCCAGCAGCTTAGCGGGACAGGGAAACACTGAAGCTTTCTTT
NA	many	TRBV19	TRBJ1-5	CASSIRRGNQPQHF	TGTGCCAGTAGTATAAGGCGGGGCAATCAGCCCCAGCATTTT
TRBD1	NA	TRBV28	TRBJ2-1	CASSYGTGKSNEQFF	TGTGCCAGCAGTTACGGGACAGGGAAGTCCAATGAGCAGTTCTTC
NA	many	TRBV30	TRBJ2-3	CAWGPGLLPSTDTQYF	TGTGCCTGGGGACCGGGACTTTTGCCTAGCACAGATACGCAGTATTTT
TRBD2	many	TRBV29-1	TRBJ2-3	CSVTREIDTQYF	TGCAGCGTTACGCGGGAGATAGATACGCAGTATTTT
TRBD2	few	TRBV4-1	TRBJ2-1	CASSPGLAGVYNEQFF	TGCGCCAGCAGCCCAGGACTAGCGGGAGTGTACAATGAGCAGTTCTTC
NA	many	TRBV19	TRBJ2-2	CASSVRSGELFF	TGTGCCAGTAGTGTCCGTAGCGGGGAGCTGTTTTTT
NA	many	TRBV7-6	TRBJ2-7	CASSLNSYEQYF	TGTGCCAGCAGCCTCAATTCCTACGAGCAGTACTTC
NA	many	TRBV2	TRBJ2-2	CATQDGTGELFF	TGTGCCACCCAGGACGGCACCGGGGAGCTGTTTTTT
NA	many	TRBV5-1	TRBJ2-7	CASSLSPRGDYEQYF	TGCGCCAGCAGCTTGTCCCCTCGGGGAGACTACGAGCAGTACTTC
TRBD1	many	TRBV4-1	TRBJ1-2	CASSQFPTGAGGGYGYTF	TGCGCCAGCAGCCAGTTCCCCACAGGGGCCGGAGGTGGGTATGGCTACACCTTC
NA	many	TRBV5-1	TRBJ1-4	CASRMGGTNEKLFF	TGCGCCAGCAGGATGGGGGGGACTAATGAAAAACTGTTTTTT
TRBD1	many	TRBV20-1	TRBJ2-7	CSADTGTGFGEQYF	TGCAGTGCTGATACCGGGACAGGGTTTGGTGAGCAGTACTTC
NA	many	TRBV27	TRBJ2-5	CASIQRLDSGGTQYF	TGTGCCAGCATCCAACGACTAGATTCAGGCGGGACCCAGTACTTC
TRBD2	many	TRBV19	TRBJ2-1	CASRRKAQRGSYNEQFF	TGTGCCAGTAGACGGAAGGCTCAGCGGGGATCCTACAATGAGCAGTTCTTC
TRBD2	many	TRBV6-6	TRBJ2-5	CASSPTSGAKETQYF	TGTGCCAGCAGTCCGACTAGCGGGGCCAAAGAGACCCAGTACTTC
TRBD1	many	TRBV29-1	TRBJ1-4	CSVVGQGNEKLFF	TGCAGCGTTGTGGGACAGGGGAATGAAAAACTGTTTTTT
NA	many	TRBV12-3/TRBV12-4	TRBJ2-7	CASSRLGAYEQYF	TGTGCCAGCAGTCGGTTGGGTGCCTACGAGCAGTACTTC
TRBD1	many	TRBV20-1	TRBJ2-7	CSAKNSGTVLTSYEQYF	TGCAGTGCTAAAAATTCCGGGACAGTGCTGACCTCCTACGAGCAGTACTTC
TRBD2	many	TRBV7-2	TRBJ2-7	CASSFSAGLATYEQYF	TGTGCCAGCAGCTTTTCAGCGGGACTAGCGACATACGAGCAGTACTTC
TRBD2	many	TRBV5-4	TRBJ2-5	CASTRGGEETQYF	TGTGCCAGCACCCGGGGGGGAGAAGAGACCCAGTACTTC
NA	many	TRBV5-6	TRBJ2-5	CASSLEGMWETQYF	TGTGCCAGCAGCTTGGAGGGAATGTGGGAGACCCAGTACTTC
NA	many	TRBV4-1	TRBJ2-6	CASSQVSGANVLTF	TGCGCCAGCAGCCAAGTCTCTGGGGCCAACGTCCTGACTTTC
NA	NA	TRBV19	TRBJ1-5	CASQPGGMGPQHF	TGTGCCAGTCAACCCGGGGGTATGGGACCCCAGCATTTT
NA	many	TRBV5-5	TRBJ2-3	CASSLSYLSTDTQYF	TGTGCCAGCAGCTTGAGTTACCTTAGCACAGATACGCAGTATTTT
TRBD2	NA	TRBV30	TRBJ2-2	CAWSVRRSRSGKLFF	TGTGCCTGGAGTGTCCGACGGTCGAGGAGCGGGAAGCTGTTTTTT
NA	many	TRBV6-2/TRBV6-3	TRBJ2-2	CASKLVGTNTGELFF	TGTGCCAGCAAACTCGTAGGGACGAACACCGGGGAGCTGTTTTTT
NA	many	TRBV14	TRBJ1-3	CASSHRGEGNTIYF	TGTGCCAGCAGCCACCGGGGGGAAGGAAACACCATATATTTT
NA	many	TRBV15	TRBJ1-6	CATSRANSPLHF	TGTGCCACCAGCAGAGCTAATTCACCCCTCCACTTT
TRBD2	many	TRBV5-1	TRBJ2-3	CASRGGSGDTQYF	TGCGCCAGCCGCGGGGGTAGCGGGGATACGCAGTATTTT
NA	few	TRBV28	TRBJ1-6	CASRWGNNSPLHF	TGTGCCAGCAGATGGGGGAACAATTCACCCCTCCACTTT
NA	many	TRBV7-8	TRBJ2-3	CASSLGGGRADTQYF	TGTGCCAGCAGCTTAGGGGGGGGGCGTGCAGATACGCAGTATTTT
NA	NA	TRBV6-1	TRBJ1-5	CASSEQRGPNQPQHF	TGTGCCAGCAGTGAGCAAAGGGGCCCCAATCAGCCCCAGCATTTT
TRBD2	many	TRBV5-1	TRBJ2-1	CATTVAGSNEQFF	TGCGCCACCACTGTAGCGGGAAGCAATGAGCAGTTCTTC
NA	many	TRBV11-3	TRBJ2-3	CASSFRERDTQYF	TGTGCCAGCAGCTTCCGGGAGAGAGATACGCAGTATTTT
NA	many	TRBV11-2	TRBJ2-5	CASSAGRRARETQYF	TGTGCCAGCAGCGCGGGACGCCGCGCGAGGGAGACCCAGTACTTC
NA	many	TRBV4-1	TRBJ2-1	CASSQSPAFGGEYNEQFF	TGCGCCAGCAGCCAATCCCCGGCGTTCGGCGGAGAGTACAATGAGCAGTTCTTC
NA	many	TRBV20-1	TRBJ2-1	CSEKGVSGNNEQFF	TGCAGTGAAAAGGGCGTCTCCGGTAACAATGAGCAGTTCTTC